The present T cell receptor (beta chain) was sequenced within a study of CD8+ T cells in alopecia areata. Study overall: Tofacitinib administration to treated patients was oral, at 5 to 10 mg twice daily.

This clone was seen more than once but under ten times. Treatment here: oral pan-JAK inhibitor, 5-10 mg twice daily. The CDR3 length is 14 residues. V was cut by 0 bases and J by 2 bases, with 10 bases left in between. CDR1 and CDR2 from the germline V gene are GTSNPN and SVGIG (reference sequence). Isolated RNA was reverse transcribed into cDNA used as the sequencing template. The assay was immunoSEQ multiplex PCR, and TCRdb's table has in-frame clones only and misses some. The table includes approximately 280,000 clones, more than 45% detected once. This chain joins TRBV30 and TRBJ2-5, with D possibly TRBD1 on 5 matching bases. Sequencing used CD4+ T cells sorted from blood, obtained at week 24, from a patient treated with tofacitinib. This TCR derives from a human donor with alopecia areata. The CDR3 coding sequence is TGTGCCTGGAGTGTAGGGGCACCACAAGAGACCCAGTACTTC. The encoded protein is CAWSVGAPQETQYF.